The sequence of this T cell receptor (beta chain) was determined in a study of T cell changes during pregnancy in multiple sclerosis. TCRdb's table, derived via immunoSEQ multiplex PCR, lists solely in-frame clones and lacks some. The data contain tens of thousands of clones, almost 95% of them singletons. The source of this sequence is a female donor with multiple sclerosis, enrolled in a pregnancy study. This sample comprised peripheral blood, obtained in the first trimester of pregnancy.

Here the CDR3 reads CASSRPQGNSGNTIYF. CDR3 sequence (DNA): TGTGCCAGCTCGCGGCCCCAGGGGAACTCTGGAAACACCATATATTTT. The chain is built from TRBV18 and TRBJ1-3; tentative D call: TRBD1 (6 bases). The germline V gene has CDR1 KGHSH and CDR2 LQKENI. With 6 bases removed from V and 0 bases from J, the gap between germline ends came to 15 bases. This CDR3 spans 16 amino acids.